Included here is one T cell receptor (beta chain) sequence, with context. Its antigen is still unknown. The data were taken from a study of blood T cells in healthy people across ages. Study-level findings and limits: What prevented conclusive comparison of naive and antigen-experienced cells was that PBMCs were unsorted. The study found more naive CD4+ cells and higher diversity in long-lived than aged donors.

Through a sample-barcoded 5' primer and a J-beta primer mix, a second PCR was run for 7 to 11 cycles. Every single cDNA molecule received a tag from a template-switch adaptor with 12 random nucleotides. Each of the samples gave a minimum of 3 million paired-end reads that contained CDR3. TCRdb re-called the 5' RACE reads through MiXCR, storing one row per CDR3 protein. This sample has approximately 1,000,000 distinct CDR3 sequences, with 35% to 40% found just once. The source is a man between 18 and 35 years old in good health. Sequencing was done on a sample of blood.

The CDR3 loop is CASGFLPSTDTQYF. In nucleotides, the CDR3 is TGTGCTAGTGGTTTTTTGCCTAGCACAGATACGCAGTATTTT. The V call is TRBV12-5, the J call TRBJ2-3; D unclear. The CDR3 is made up of 14 amino acids. Trimming cost V 3 bases and J 0 bases, with 7 bases left between them. Per the germline V gene, CDR1 is LGHNT and CDR2 is FRNRAP.